This T cell receptor beta chain is drawn from a study of cytomegalovirus exposure and HLA in healthy donors. The CDR3 is made up of 13 amino acids. Germline loops: CDR1 MDHEN, CDR2 SYDVKM. J gave up 7 bases and V 7 bases, and 9 bases lay outside the gene matches. A multiplex PCR was run with 60 Vbeta primers and 13 Jbeta primers. TCRdb keeps only in-frame clones here, not all; method: immunoSEQ multiplex PCR. The sample gives 85,000 to 100,000 clones, around 74% of which show up once; around 7.5% is in the top ten. On this clone: Its antigen remains unknown.

General observations from the study: According to the study, around 150 TCR beta chains were cytomegalovirus-associated.

This TCR was sampled from a man aged 50-59 years in good health and CMV-seropositive. The sequencing sample was made of PBMCs. The V gene is TRBV28, the J gene TRBJ1-2; TRBD1 matches at 7 bases. The CDR3 loop is CASKETGAAGYTF. The DNA for the CDR3 is TGTGCCAGCAAGGAAACAGGGGCGGCTGGCTACACCTTC.